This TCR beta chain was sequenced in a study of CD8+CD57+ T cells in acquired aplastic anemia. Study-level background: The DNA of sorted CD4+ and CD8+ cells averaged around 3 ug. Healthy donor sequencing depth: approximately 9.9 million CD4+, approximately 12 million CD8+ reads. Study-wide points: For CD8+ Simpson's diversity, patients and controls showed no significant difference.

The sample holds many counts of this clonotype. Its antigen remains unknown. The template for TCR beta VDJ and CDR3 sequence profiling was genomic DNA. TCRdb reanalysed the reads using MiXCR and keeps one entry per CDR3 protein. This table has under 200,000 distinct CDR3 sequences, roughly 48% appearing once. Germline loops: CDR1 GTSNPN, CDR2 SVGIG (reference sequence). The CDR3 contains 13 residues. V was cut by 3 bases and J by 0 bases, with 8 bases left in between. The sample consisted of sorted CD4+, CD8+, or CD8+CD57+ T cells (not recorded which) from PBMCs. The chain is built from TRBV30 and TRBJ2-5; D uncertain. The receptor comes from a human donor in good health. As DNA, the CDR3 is TGTGCCTGGAGGAGAAGAAACCAAGAGACCCAGTACTTC. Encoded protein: CAWRRRNQETQYF.